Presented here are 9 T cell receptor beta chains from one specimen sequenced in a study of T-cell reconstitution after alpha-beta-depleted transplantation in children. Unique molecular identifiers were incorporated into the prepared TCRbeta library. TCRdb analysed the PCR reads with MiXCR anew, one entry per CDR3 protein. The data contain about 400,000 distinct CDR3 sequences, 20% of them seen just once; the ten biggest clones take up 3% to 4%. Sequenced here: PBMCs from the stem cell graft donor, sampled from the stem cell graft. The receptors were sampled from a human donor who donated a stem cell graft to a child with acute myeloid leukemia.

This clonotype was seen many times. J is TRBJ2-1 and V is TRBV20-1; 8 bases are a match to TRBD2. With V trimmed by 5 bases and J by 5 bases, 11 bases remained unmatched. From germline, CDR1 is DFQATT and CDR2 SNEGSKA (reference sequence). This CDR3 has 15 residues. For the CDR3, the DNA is TGCAGTGCTGTAGCGGGAAGGCCGTTCGACAATGAGCAGTTCTTC. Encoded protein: CSAVAGRPFDNEQFF.

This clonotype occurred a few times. As DNA, the CDR3 is TGTGCCAGCGCCGGGGGCGGCACCGGGGAGCTGTTTTTT. This gives the protein CASAGGGTGELFF. The V gene is TRBV12-3 or TRBV12-4, the J gene TRBJ2-2; D is tentatively TRBD1 or TRBD2 (6 bases each). V lost 8 bases and J lost 4, with 11 bases in between. This CDR3 is 13 amino acids long.

The CDR3 DNA reads TGTGCCAGCAGTTTCTCGTCAGGGGAGGATCAGCCCCAGCATTTT. It yields the protein CASSFSSGEDQPQHF. This chain links TRBV6-2 or TRBV6-3 with TRBJ1-5, with D perhaps TRBD1 (6 bases). The V end was cut by 4 bases, the J end by 5 bases, with 15 bases between. Germline V gene lookup returns CDR1 MNHEY and CDR2 SVGEGT. This CDR3 has 15 amino acids.

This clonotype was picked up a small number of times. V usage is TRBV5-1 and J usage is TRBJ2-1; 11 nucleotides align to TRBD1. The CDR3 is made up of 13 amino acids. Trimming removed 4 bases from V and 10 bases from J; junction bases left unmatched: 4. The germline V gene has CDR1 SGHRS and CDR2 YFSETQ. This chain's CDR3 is CASSVDRGREQFF. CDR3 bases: TGCGCCAGCAGCGTGGACAGGGGGCGCGAGCAGTTCTTC. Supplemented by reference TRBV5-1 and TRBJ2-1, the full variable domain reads KAGVTQTPRYLIKTRGQQVTLSCSPISGHRSVSWYQQTPGQGLQFLFEYFSETQRNKGNFPGRFSGRQFSNSRSEMNVSTLELGDSALYLCASSVDRGREQFFGPGTRLTVL.

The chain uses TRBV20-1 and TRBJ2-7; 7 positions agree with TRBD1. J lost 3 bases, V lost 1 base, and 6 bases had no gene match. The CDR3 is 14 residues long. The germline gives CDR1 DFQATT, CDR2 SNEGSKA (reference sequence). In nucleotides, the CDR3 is TGCAGTGCTAGAGGAGGGGGCGATAGCTACGAGCAGTACTTC. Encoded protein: CSARGGGDSYEQYF.

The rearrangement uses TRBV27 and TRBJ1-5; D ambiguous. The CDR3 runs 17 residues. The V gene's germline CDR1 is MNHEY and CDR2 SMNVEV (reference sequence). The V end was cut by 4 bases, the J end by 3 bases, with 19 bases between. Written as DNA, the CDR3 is TGTGCCAGCAGTTCCTTCCCGGGATCCCAAACCAATCAGCCCCAGCATTTT. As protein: CASSSFPGSQTNQPQHF.

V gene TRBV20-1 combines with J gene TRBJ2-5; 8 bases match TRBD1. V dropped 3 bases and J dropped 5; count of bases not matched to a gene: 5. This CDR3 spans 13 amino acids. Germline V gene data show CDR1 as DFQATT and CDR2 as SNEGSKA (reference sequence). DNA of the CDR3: TGCAGTGCTAGGTCCAGGGGGCGGGAGACCCAGTACTTC. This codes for CSARSRGRETQYF.

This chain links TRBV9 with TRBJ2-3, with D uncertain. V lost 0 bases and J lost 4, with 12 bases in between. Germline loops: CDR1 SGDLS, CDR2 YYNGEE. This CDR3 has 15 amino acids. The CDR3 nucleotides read TGTGCCAGCAGCGTAGCAGGTCTCAGGTCAGATACGCAGTATTTT. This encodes CASSVAGLRSDTQYF.

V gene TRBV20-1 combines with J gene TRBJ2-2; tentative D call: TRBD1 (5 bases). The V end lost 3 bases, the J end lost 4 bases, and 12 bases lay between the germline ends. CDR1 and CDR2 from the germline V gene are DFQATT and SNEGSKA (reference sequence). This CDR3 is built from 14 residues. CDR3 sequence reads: CSASPRAGTGELFF. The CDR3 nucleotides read TGCAGTGCTAGCCCCAGGGCCGGCACCGGGGAGCTGTTTTTT.